These T cell receptor beta chains were read from a single sample in a study of cytomegalovirus exposure and HLA in healthy donors. Sequencing used immunoSEQ multiplex PCR; TCRdb keeps in-frame clones, though not all of them. The table includes roughly 140,000 clones, about four fifths detected once. What was sequenced was PBMCs. These receptors all stem from a woman aged 40 to 50 in good health and CMV-seropositive. The CDR3 runs from the conserved cysteine through the conserved F or W. Fields, in order: V gene, J gene, D gene, clone size, CDR3 DNA, CDR3 protein. The D gene is left open where the match is weak. Where a row states a size, it is once, few, many or the class of an expanded clone; other rows omit it.

V gene: TRBV19; J gene: TRBJ2-3; D gene: TRBD2; clone size: NA; CDR3 DNA: TGTGCCAGTAGTAGACTAGCGTTAGATACGCAGTATTTT; CDR3 protein: CASSRLALDTQYF
V gene: TRBV2; J gene: TRBJ2-3; D gene: TRBD2; clone size: NA; CDR3 DNA: TGTGCCAGCAGTGCTACCGGGGGGGCAGATACGCAGTATTTT; CDR3 protein: CASSATGGADTQYF
V gene: TRBV5-1; J gene: TRBJ1-1; D gene: NA; clone size: NA; CDR3 DNA: TGCGCCAGCAGCTTGCGGTCGGGGTGGAGTGATGAAGCTTTCTTT; CDR3 protein: CASSLRSGWSDEAFF
V gene: TRBV10-2; J gene: TRBJ2-3; D gene: TRBD1; clone size: NA; CDR3 DNA: TGCGCCAGCAGTGCCCCCCGGGACAGGGCCACAGATACGCAGTATTTT; CDR3 protein: CASSAPRDRATDTQYF
V gene: TRBV30; J gene: TRBJ2-1; D gene: NA; clone size: NA; CDR3 DNA: TGTGCCTGGAGTGTACGAAACAGCTACAATGAGCAGTTCTTC; CDR3 protein: CAWSVRNSYNEQFF
V gene: TRBV7-9; J gene: TRBJ2-7; D gene: NA; clone size: NA; CDR3 DNA: TGTGCCAGCAGCTTAAGACAGGACTCCTACGAGCAGTACTTC; CDR3 protein: CASSLRQDSYEQYF
V gene: TRBV7-9; J gene: TRBJ2-2; D gene: TRBD1; clone size: NA; CDR3 DNA: TGTGCCAGCAGGCCCGGGACAGCGAACACCGGGGAGCTGTTTTTT; CDR3 protein: CASRPGTANTGELFF
V gene: TRBV6-6; J gene: TRBJ2-5; D gene: TRBD2; clone size: NA; CDR3 DNA: TGTGCCAGCAGCCTCGGACTAGCGGGAGGGTCGGAGACCCAGTACTTC; CDR3 protein: CASSLGLAGGSETQYF
V gene: TRBV27; J gene: TRBJ2-1; D gene: NA; clone size: few; CDR3 DNA: TGTGCCAGCAAACGTGACAGAGACTCCTACAATGAGCAGTTCTTC; CDR3 protein: CASKRDRDSYNEQFF
V gene: TRBV11-2; J gene: TRBJ1-1; D gene: NA; clone size: NA; CDR3 DNA: TGTGCCAGCAGCTTAGTGGGCGAAGCTTTCTTT; CDR3 protein: CASSLVGEAFF
V gene: TRBV5-4; J gene: TRBJ2-1; D gene: TRBD2; clone size: NA; CDR3 DNA: TGTGCCAGCGGAACTAGCGGGAGCGTTAAGCAGTTCTTC; CDR3 protein: CASGTSGSVKQFF
V gene: TRBV2; J gene: TRBJ1-2; D gene: NA; clone size: NA; CDR3 DNA: TGTGCCAGCAGTGAAGAGCCCTATGGCTACACCTTC; CDR3 protein: CASSEEPYGYTF
V gene: TRBV6-5; J gene: TRBJ2-7; D gene: TRBD1; clone size: NA; CDR3 DNA: TGTGCCAGCAGGGACCCGGGACAGGCCCCTTACGAGCAGTACTTC; CDR3 protein: CASRDPGQAPYEQYF
V gene: TRBV28; J gene: TRBJ2-7; D gene: NA; clone size: once; CDR3 DNA: TGTGCCAGCAGTCTTTCCCCTCGGGGGCAGTACTTC; CDR3 protein: CASSLSPRGQYF
V gene: TRBV30; J gene: TRBJ1-2; D gene: NA; clone size: NA; CDR3 DNA: TGTGCCTGGAAGGGCAGGGGTGCAGTTCATGGCTACACCTTC; CDR3 protein: CAWKGRGAVHGYTF
V gene: TRBV7-9; J gene: TRBJ1-1; D gene: NA; clone size: NA; CDR3 DNA: TGTGCCAGCAGCTTAGGAGCAGGACTGAGCACTGAAGCTTTCTTT; CDR3 protein: CASSLGAGLSTEAFF
V gene: TRBV6-5; J gene: TRBJ2-3; D gene: TRBD2; clone size: few; CDR3 DNA: TGTGCCAGTAGGACTAGCCAGAGTGCAGATACGCAGTATTTT; CDR3 protein: CASRTSQSADTQYF
V gene: TRBV5-1; J gene: TRBJ2-1; D gene: NA; clone size: NA; CDR3 DNA: TGCGCCAGCAGCTTGCTAGCGGTGAGGGGGTTCGGCAATGAGCAGTTCTTC; CDR3 protein: CASSLLAVRGFGNEQFF
V gene: TRBV5-1; J gene: TRBJ2-5; D gene: NA; clone size: once; CDR3 DNA: TGCGTCAGCAGCTTGGCTCCGGGGGGCCTAGAGACCCAGTACTTC; CDR3 protein: CVSSLAPGGLETQYF
V gene: TRBV14; J gene: TRBJ2-7; D gene: TRBD1; clone size: NA; CDR3 DNA: TGTGCCAGCAGCCAGCGGGACAGGGGAAGAGGGGAGCAGTACTTC; CDR3 protein: CASSQRDRGRGEQYF
V gene: TRBV5-4; J gene: TRBJ2-3; D gene: TRBD2; clone size: NA; CDR3 DNA: TGTGCCAGCAGCCAAGGAGCGGGAGCGGTAGATACGCAGTATTTT; CDR3 protein: CASSQGAGAVDTQYF
V gene: TRBV16; J gene: TRBJ2-7; D gene: TRBD1; clone size: NA; CDR3 DNA: TGTGCCAGCAGCCCGGGACAGGGAGACTCCTACGAGCAGTACTTC; CDR3 protein: CASSPGQGDSYEQYF
V gene: TRBV2; J gene: TRBJ2-7; D gene: TRBD2; clone size: NA; CDR3 DNA: TGTGCCAGCAAGCCCCCGGGAGGGTTATACGAGCAGTACTTC; CDR3 protein: CASKPPGGLYEQYF